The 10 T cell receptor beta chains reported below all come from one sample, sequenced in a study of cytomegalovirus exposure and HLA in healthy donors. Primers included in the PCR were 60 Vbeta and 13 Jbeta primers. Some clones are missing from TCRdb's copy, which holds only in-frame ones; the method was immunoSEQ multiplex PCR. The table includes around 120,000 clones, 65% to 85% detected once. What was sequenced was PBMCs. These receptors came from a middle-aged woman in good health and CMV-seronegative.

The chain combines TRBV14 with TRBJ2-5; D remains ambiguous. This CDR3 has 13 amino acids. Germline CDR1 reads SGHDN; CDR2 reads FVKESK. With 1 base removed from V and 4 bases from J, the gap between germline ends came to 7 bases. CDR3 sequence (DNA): TGTGCCAGCAGCCAAGTTCCCTTAGAGACCCAGTACTTC. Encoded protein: CASSQVPLETQYF.

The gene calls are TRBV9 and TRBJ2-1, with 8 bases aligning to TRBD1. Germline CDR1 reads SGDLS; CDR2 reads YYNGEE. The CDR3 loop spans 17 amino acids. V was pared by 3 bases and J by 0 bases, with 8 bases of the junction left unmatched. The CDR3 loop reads CASSAQGDWGSYNEQFF. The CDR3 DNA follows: TGTGCCAGCAGCGCACAGGGGGACTGGGGCTCCTACAATGAGCAGTTCTTC.

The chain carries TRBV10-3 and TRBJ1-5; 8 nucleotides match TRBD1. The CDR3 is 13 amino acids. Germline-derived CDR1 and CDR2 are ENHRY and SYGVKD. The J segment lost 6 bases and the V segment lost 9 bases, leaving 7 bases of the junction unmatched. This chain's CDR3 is CAITGGSGQPQHF. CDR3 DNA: TGTGCCATTACAGGGGGGTCAGGTCAGCCCCAGCATTTT.

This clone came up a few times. In DNA form, the CDR3 reads TGTGCCAGCAGTTCCTTCGGAAGGGGGCCCGGGGAGCTGTTTTTT. As protein: CASSSFGRGPGELFF. The chain recombines TRBV27 with TRBJ2-2; 7 nucleotides align to TRBD1. The CDR3 contains 15 residues. Germline V gene sequence: CDR1 MNHEY, CDR2 SMNVEV (reference sequence). V trimming: 4 bases; J trimming: 6 bases; junction bases outside the gene matches: 8.

In DNA, the CDR3 is TGTGCCAGCAGCGTAGCTTTCGGGGAGCTGTTTTTT. It codes for CASSVAFGELFF. The chain links TRBV9 to TRBJ2-2; D is undetermined. Trimming shortened V by 0 bases and J by 7 bases, and 4 bases separated the two germline ends. This CDR3 comprises 12 residues. Germline lookup yields CDR1 SGDLS and CDR2 YYNGEE.

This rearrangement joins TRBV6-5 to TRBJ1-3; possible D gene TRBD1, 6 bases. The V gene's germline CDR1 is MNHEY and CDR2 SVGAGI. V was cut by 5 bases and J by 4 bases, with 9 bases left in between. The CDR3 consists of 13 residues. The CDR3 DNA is TGTGCCAGCAGTACAGGGTCCGGAAACACCATATATTTT. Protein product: CASSTGSGNTIYF.

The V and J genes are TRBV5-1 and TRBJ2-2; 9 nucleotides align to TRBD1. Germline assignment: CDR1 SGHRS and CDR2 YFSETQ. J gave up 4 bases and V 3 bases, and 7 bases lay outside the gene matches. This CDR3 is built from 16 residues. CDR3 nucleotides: TGCGCCAGCAGCTCCGAACAGGGGGCAGGCACCGGGGAGCTGTTTTTT. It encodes CASSSEQGAGTGELFF.

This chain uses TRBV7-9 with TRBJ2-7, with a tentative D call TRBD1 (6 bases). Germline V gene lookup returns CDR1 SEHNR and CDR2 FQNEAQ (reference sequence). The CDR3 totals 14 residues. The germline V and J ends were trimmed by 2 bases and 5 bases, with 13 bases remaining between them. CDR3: CASSLPQGFHEQYF. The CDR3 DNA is TGTGCCAGCAGCTTACCACAGGGTTTCCACGAGCAGTACTTC.

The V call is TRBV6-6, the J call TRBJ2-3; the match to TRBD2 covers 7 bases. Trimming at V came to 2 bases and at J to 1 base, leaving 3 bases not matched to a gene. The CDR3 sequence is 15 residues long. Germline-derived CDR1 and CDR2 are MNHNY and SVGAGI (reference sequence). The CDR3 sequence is CASSYGEGRTDTQYF. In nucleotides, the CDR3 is TGTGCCAGCAGTTACGGGGAGGGCCGCACAGATACGCAGTATTTT.

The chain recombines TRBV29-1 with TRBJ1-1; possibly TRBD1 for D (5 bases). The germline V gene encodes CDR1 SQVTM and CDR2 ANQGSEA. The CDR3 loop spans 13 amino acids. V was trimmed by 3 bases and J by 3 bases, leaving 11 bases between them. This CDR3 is CSVDDGRDTEAFF. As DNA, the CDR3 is TGCAGCGTTGATGATGGCAGGGACACTGAAGCTTTCTTT.